This T cell receptor (beta chain) was documented in a study of blood T cell repertoires in COVID-19. Study as a whole: Acute and convalescent COVID-19 samples came from the United States, Italy and Spain. From T cells, B-cell-depleted T cells, or PBMCs came the material, which was cDNA or gDNA.

The data were produced by immunoSEQ multiplex PCR, yet TCRdb's version contains in-frame clones alone and is incomplete. In the table there are approximately 290,000 clones, roughly 88% of which are singletons. Patients at the Seattle site were enrolled during active infection and followed longitudinally. V lost 4 bases and J lost 8; bases outside the gene matches: 19. Germline assignment: CDR1 LGHNA and CDR2 YNFKEQ. This CDR3 has 19 residues. The receptor was derived from a human donor with COVID-19, enrolled during active disease. The donor label of this sample is uncertain. The sample taken for sequencing was peripheral blood. The J gene is TRBJ2-1, the V gene TRBV4-2; 11 bases agree with TRBD2. The CDR3 coding sequence is TGTGCCAGCAGCCCTACAAGGGGGGTTGTAACTAGCGGGAGTCATGAGCAGTTCTTC. Translated, it gives CASSPTRGVVTSGSHEQFF.